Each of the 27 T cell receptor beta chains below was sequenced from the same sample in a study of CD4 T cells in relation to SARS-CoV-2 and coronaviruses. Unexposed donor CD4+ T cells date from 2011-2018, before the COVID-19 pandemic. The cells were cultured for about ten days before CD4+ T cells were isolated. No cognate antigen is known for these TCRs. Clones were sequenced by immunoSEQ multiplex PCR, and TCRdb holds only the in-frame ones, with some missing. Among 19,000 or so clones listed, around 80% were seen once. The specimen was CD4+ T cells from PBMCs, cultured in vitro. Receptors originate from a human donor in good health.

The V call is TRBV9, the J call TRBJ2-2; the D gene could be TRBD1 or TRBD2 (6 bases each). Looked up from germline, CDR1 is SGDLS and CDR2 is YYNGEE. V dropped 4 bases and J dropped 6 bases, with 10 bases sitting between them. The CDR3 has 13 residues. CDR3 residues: CASSHGGAGELFF. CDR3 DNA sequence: TGTGCCAGCAGCCACGGGGGCGCCGGGGAGCTGTTTTTT.

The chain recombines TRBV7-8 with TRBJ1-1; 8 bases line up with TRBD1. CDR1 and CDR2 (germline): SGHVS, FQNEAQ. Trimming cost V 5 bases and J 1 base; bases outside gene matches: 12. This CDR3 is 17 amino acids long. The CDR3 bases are TGTGCCAGCAGCCAATTATCTGACAGGGGTGGGAACACTGAAGCTTTCTTT. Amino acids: CASSQLSDRGGNTEAFF.

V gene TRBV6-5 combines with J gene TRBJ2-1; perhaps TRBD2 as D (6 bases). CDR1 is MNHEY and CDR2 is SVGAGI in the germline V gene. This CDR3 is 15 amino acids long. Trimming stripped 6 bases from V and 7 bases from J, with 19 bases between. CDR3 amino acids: CASSLSQGGWNEQFF. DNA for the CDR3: TGTGCCAGCAGCCTTAGCCAGGGAGGTTGGAATGAGCAGTTCTTC.

For the CDR3, the DNA is TGTGCCAGCAGTTCGCAGGGGGTGGCGCAGTATTTT. It specifies CASSSQGVAQYF. The V and J genes are TRBV14 and TRBJ2-3, with 7 bases lining up with TRBD1. CDR3 length: 12 amino acids. V shed 6 bases, J shed 10 bases, and the junction held 7 bases outside the gene matches. Germline CDR1 reads SGHDN; CDR2 reads FVKESK.

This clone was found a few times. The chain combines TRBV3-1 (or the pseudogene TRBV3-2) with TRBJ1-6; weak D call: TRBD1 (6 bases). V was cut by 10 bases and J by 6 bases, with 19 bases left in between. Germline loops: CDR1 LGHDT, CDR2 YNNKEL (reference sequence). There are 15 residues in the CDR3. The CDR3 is CATRGAGHLNSPLHF. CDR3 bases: TGTGCCACCCGAGGGGCGGGACACCTTAATTCACCCCTCCACTTT.

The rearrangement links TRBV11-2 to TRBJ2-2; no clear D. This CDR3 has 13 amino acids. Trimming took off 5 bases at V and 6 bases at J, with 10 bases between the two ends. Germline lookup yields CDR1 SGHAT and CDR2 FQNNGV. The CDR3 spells CASSIAPSGELFF. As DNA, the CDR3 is TGTGCCAGCAGCATCGCCCCATCCGGGGAGCTGTTTTTT.

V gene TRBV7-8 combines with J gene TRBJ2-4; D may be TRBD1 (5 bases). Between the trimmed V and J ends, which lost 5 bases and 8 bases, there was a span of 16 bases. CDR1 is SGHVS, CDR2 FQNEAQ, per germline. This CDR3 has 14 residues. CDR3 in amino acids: CASSITRTNDIQYF. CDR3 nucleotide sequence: TGTGCCAGCAGCATAACCCGGACAAACGACATTCAGTACTTC.

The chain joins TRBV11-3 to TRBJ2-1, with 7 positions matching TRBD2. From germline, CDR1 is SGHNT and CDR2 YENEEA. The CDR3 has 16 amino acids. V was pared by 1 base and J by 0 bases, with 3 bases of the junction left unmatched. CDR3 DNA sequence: TGTGCCAGCAGCTTAGGAGCGGGAACCTCCTACAATGAGCAGTTCTTC. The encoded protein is CASSLGAGTSYNEQFF. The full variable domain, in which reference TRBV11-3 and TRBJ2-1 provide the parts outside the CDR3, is EAGVVQSPRYKIIEKKQPVAFWCNPISGHNTLYWYLQNLGQGPELLIRYENEEAVDDSQLPKDRFSAERLKGVDSTLKIQPAELGDSAVYLCASSLGAGTSYNEQFFGPGTRLTVL.

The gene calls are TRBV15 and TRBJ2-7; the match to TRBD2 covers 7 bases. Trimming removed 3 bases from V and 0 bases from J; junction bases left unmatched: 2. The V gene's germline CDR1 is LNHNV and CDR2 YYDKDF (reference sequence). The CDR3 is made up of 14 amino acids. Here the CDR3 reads CATSRLAASYEQYF. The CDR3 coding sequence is TGTGCCACCAGCAGGCTAGCGGCCTCCTACGAGCAGTACTTC.

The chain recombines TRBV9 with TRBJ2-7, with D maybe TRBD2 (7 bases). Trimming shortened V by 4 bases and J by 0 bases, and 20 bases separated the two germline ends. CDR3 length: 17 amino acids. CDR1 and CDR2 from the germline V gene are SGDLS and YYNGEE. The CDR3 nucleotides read TGTGCCAGCAGCCCAAGTGGGGGCGGGAGCCGCTCCTACGAGCAGTACTTC. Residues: CASSPSGGGSRSYEQYF.

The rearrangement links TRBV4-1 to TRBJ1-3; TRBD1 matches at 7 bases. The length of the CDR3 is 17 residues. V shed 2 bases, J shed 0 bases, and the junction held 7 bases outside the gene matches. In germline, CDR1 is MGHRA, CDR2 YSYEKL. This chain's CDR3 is CASSQTGTAFSGNTIYF. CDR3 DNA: TGCGCCAGCAGCCAAACCGGGACAGCTTTCTCTGGAAACACCATATATTTT.

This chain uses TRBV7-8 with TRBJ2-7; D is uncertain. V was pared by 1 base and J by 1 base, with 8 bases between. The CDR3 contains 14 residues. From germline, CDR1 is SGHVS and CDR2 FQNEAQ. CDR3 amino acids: CASSLVQISYEQYF. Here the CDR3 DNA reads TGTGCCAGCAGCTTAGTACAGATTTCCTACGAGCAGTACTTC.

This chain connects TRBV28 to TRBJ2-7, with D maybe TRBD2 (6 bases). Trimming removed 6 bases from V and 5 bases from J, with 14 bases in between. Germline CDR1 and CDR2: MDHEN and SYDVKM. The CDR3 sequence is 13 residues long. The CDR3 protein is CASSPGGRDEQYF. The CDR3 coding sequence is TGTGCCAGCAGCCCCGGGGGTAGGGACGAGCAGTACTTC.

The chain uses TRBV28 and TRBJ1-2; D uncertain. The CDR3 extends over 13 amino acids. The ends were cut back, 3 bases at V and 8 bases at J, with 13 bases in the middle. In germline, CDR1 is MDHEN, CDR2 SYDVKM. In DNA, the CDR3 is TGTGCCAGCAGTTTCGGGTTGAACATAGGCTACACCTTC. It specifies CASSFGLNIGYTF.

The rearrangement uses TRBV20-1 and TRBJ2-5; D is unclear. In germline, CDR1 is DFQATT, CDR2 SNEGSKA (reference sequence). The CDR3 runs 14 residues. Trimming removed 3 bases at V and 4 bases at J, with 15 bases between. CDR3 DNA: TGCAGTGCTAGTGAGGACCTGCGGACAGAGACCCAGTACTTC. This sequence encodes CSASEDLRTETQYF.

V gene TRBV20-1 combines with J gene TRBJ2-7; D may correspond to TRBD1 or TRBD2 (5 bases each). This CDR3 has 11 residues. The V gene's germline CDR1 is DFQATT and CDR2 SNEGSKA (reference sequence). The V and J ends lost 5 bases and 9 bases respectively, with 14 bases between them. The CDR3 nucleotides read TGCAGTGCTCCCCTGTCTGGGGGGCAGTACTTC. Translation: CSAPLSGGQYF.

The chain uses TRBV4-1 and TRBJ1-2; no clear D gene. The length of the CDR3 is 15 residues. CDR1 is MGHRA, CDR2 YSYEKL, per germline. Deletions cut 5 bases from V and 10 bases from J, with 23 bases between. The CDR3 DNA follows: TGCGCCAGCAGCACGTTTAAGGAACGAAAAGGAGACTACACCTTC. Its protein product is CASSTFKERKGDYTF.

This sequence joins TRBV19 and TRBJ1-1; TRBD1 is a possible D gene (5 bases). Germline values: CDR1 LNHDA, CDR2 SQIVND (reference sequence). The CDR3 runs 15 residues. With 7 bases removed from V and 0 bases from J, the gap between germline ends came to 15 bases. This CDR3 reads CASTSRQRLNTEAFF. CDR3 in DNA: TGTGCCAGTACCTCCCGACAGAGGCTGAACACTGAAGCTTTCTTT.

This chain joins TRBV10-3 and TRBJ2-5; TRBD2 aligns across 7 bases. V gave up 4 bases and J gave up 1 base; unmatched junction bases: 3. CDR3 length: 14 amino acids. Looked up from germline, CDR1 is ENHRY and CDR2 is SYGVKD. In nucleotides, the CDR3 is TGTGCCATCAGTGGGCTAGCGGCCCAAGAGACCCAGTACTTC. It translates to CAISGLAAQETQYF.

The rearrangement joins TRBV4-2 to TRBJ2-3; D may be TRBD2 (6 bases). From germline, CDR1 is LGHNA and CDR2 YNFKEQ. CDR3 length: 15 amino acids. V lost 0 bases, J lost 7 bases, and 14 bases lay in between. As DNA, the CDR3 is TGTGCCAGCAGCCAAGATCGTGACGGGAGAAATACGCAGTATTTT. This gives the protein CASSQDRDGRNTQYF.

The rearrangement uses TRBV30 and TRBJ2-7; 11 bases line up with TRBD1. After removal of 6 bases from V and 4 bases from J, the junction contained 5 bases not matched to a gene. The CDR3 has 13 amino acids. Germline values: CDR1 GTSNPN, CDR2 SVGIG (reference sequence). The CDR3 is CACKGQGDYEQYF. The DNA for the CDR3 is TGTGCCTGCAAGGGACAGGGGGATTACGAGCAGTACTTC.

The CDR3 spells CASSQGAATNYEQYF. In nucleotides, the CDR3 is TGTGCCAGCAGCCAAGGGGCAGCTACTAACTACGAGCAGTACTTC. The rearrangement uses TRBV3-1 (or the pseudogene TRBV3-2) and TRBJ2-7, with no clear D. The CDR3 is made up of 15 amino acids. Trimming removed 1 base from V and 3 bases from J, with 13 bases in between. Germline CDR1 is LGHDT and CDR2 is YNNKEL (reference sequence).

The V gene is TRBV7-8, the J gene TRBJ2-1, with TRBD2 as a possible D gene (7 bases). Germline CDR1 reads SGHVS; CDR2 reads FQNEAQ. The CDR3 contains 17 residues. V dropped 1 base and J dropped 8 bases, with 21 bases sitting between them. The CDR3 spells CASSLVTGLEPTDEQFF. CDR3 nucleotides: TGTGCCAGCAGCTTAGTGACAGGACTAGAGCCGACGGATGAGCAGTTCTTC.

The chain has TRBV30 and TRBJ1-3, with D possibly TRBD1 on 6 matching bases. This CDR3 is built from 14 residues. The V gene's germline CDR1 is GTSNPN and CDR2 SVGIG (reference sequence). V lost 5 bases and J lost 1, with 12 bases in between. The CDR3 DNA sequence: TGTGCCTGGTTACAGGGTAGATCTGGAAACACCATATATTTT. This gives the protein CAWLQGRSGNTIYF. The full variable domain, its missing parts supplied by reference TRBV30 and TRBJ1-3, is SQTIHQWPATLVQPVGSPLSLECTVEGTSNPNLYWYRQAAGRGLQLLFYSVGIGQISSEVPQNLSASRPQDRQFILSSKKLLLSDSGFYLCAWLQGRSGNTIYFGEGSWLTVV.

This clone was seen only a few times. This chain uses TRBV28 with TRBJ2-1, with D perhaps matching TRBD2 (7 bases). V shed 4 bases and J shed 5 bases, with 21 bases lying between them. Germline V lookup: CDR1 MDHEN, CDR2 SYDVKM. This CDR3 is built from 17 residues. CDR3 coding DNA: TGTGCCAGCAGTTCCGCGGGGGCAGAAGCTACACACAATGAGCAGTTCTTC. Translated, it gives CASSSAGAEATHNEQFF.

The CDR3 is CASSPRYWGDYGYTF. CDR3 DNA sequence: TGTGCCAGCAGTCCACGATATTGGGGGGACTATGGCTACACCTTC. The rearrangement uses TRBV6-5 and TRBJ1-2, with D perhaps TRBD1 (5 bases). The length of the CDR3 is 15 residues. Between the trimmed V and J ends, which lost 5 bases and 3 bases, there was a span of 16 bases. Germline V gives CDR1 MNHEY, CDR2 SVGAGI.

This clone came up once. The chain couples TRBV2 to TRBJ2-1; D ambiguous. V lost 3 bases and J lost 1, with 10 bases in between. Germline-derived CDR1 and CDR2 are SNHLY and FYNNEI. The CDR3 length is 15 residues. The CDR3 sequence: CASSEAGSSYNEQFF. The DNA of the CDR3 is TGTGCCAGCAGTGAGGCCGGCAGTTCCTACAATGAGCAGTTCTTC.